A selection of T cell receptor beta chains follows, all from one sample in a study of T cells in Graves' hyperthyroidism and ophthalmopathy. One entry per CDR3 protein results from TCRdb running MiXCR on the multiplex PCR reads. Of 550,000 to 700,000 distinct CDR3 sequences listed, about half are singletons. The specimen was peripheral blood or thyroid tissue (not recorded which). The source of these receptors is an adult woman with Graves' disease, either hyperthyroidism or ophthalmopathy (not recorded which). CDR3s include the opening cysteine and the closing phenylalanine or tryptophan. D genes are given only for firm matches. Size is stated for part of the rows, as once, few or many counts, or as a class when the clone is expanded.

d_call j_call v_call clone_size cdr3_nt cdr3_aa
TRBD2 TRBJ2-7 TRBV5-6 many TGTGCCAGCAGCTTACTAGCGGGAGATGTACACGAGCAGTACTTC CASSLLAGDVHEQYF
- TRBJ1-1 TRBV7-9 many TGTGCCAGCAGCCCCCGGAGGCCGGGGGCTTTCTTT CASSPRRPGAFF
- TRBJ1-2 TRBV28 many TGTGCCAGCGTCGACAGCGCTAACTATGGCTACACCTTC CASVDSANYGYTF
TRBD2 TRBJ2-7 TRBV4-1 many TGCGCCAGCAGAGGTAGAGCGGGAGTGGAGCAGTACTTC CASRGRAGVEQYF
TRBD1 TRBJ1-6 TRBV10-1 - TGCGCCAGCAGCTCCCAGGGGGCGTGGAATTCACCCCTCCACTTT CASSSQGAWNSPLHF
TRBD2 TRBJ2-5 TRBV7-2 - TGTGCCAGCAGCTTAGACTTCGACCCAGCGGGAGTCGGGGAGACCCAGTACTTC CASSLDFDPAGVGETQYF
TRBD1 TRBJ1-2 TRBV29-1 many TGCAGCCTTTGGACAGGGGAGGATAATGGCTACACCTTC CSLWTGEDNGYTF
- TRBJ2-5 TRBV11-2 many TGTGCCAGCAGAAATCTGATATCCTCTGGGGGGACCCAGTACTTC CASRNLISSGGTQYF
TRBD1 TRBJ1-3 TRBV10-3 few TGTGCCACCACAGGGGGCAAAGGAAACACCATATATTTT CATTGGKGNTIYF
- TRBJ1-5 TRBV15 - TGTGCCACCAGCCCTACAGGGTGGACCCAGCCCCAGCATTTT CATSPTGWTQPQHF
- TRBJ1-1 TRBV7-2 - TGTGCCAGCAGCTTAGGAGGGAACTCTGAAGCTTCCTTT CASSLGGNSEASF
TRBD1 TRBJ2-7 TRBV29-1 - TGCAGCGTTAGGGGGGGACAGGGCGAGCAGTACTTC CSVRGGQGEQYF
- TRBJ1-1 TRBV14 - TGTGCCAGCAGCCAAGATCAGGGTGGGGGCACTGAAGCTTTCTTT CASSQDQGGGTEAFF
- TRBJ1-6 TRBV2 - TGTGCCAGCACCGACACAGCCAATTCACCCCTCCACTTT CASTDTANSPLHF
TRBD2 TRBJ2-7 TRBV29-1 many TGCAGCGTTGGAGGTGGGAGCGGGGATCCCTATGAGCAGTACTTC CSVGGGSGDPYEQYF
- TRBJ2-5 TRBV12-3/TRBV12-4 - TGTGCCAGCAGAAGAGGGGTGGCGACCCAGTACTTC CASRRGVATQYF
- TRBJ2-7 TRBV15 - - CATSRDHGGYTFEQYF